One and the same sample provided the 2 T cell receptor beta chains below, sequenced in a study of low-dose radiotherapy and immunotherapy resistance in tumors. Time point in this sample: after trial treatment. The treatment is: LDRT plus nivolumab, ipilimumab, low-dose cyclophosphamide and aspirin (RACIN trial). cDNA synthesis used a TRAV/TRBV-specific primer set for both chains. Using a constant-region primer together with a V-primer adapter, TCRs were subjected to 20 to 25 PCR cycles of amplification. From the reads, TCRdb called clonotypes with MiXCR, one entry per CDR3 protein. The data hold roughly 100,000 distinct CDR3 sequences, with roughly 20% observed a single time. The sequencing here drew on PBMCs, taken after low-dose radiotherapy plus immunotherapy. The receptors shown here come from a female donor with ovarian cancer.

A few counts support this clonotype. The DNA is left out, because the CDR3 cannot be placed on it with certainty; the CDR3 is given as TCRdb lists it. The chain links TRBV6-2 or TRBV6-3 to TRBJ2-2; TRBD1 is taken as the D call from the table, unchecked against the DNA. The CDR3 sequence runs 16 residues, both termini included. Germline V gives CDR1 MNHEY, CDR2 SVGEGT. CDR3 region: CASRTGTANTGELFFF.

This rearrangement joins TRBV28 to TRBJ2-3; 8 bases map to TRBD2. With V trimmed by 5 bases and J by 11 bases, 6 bases remained unmatched. Germline V gene sequence: CDR1 MDHEN, CDR2 SYDVKM. The CDR3 totals 12 residues. CDR3 in DNA: TGTGCCAGCAGTGAGATTAGCGGGAAGCAGTATTTT. This codes for CASSEISGKQYF.